This note documents a single T cell receptor beta chain sequence. This sample was included in a study of control samples from healthy donors and cancer patients. Assay: immunoSEQ multiplex PCR; the TCRdb copy retains only in-frame clones and omits some. The table records roughly 80,000 clones, approximately 89% of them present only once. The CDR3 has 17 amino acids. Germline values: CDR1 MGHRA, CDR2 YSYEKL. Trimming cost V 2 bases and J 8 bases; bases outside gene matches: 11. This sequence originates from a man aged 45-65 years in good health. The gene calls are TRBV4-1 and TRBJ2-1; 11 nucleotides line up with TRBD2. Material for sequencing was blood. The CDR3 is CASSQLDLIAGGDEQFF. The CDR3 DNA follows: TGCGCCAGCAGCCAACTTGACTTGATAGCGGGGGGGGATGAGCAGTTCTTC.